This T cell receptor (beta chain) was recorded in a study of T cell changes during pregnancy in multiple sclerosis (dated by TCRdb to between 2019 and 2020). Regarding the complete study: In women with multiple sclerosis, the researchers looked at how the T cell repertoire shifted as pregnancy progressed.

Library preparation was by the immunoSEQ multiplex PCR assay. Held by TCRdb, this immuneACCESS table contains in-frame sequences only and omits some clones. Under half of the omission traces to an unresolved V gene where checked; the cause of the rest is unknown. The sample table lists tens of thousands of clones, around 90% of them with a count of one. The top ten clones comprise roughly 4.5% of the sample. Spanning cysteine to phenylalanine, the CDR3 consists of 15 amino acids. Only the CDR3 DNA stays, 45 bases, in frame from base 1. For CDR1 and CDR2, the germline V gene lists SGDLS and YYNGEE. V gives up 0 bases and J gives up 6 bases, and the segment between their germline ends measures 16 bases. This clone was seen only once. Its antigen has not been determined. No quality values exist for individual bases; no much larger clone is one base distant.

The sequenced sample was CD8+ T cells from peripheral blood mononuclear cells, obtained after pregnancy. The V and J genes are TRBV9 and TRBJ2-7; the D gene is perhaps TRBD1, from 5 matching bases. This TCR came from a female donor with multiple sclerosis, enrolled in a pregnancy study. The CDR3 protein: CASSVGGPSNGEQYF. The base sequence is TGTGCCAGCAGCGTAGGGGGCCCATCTAATGGCGAGCAGTACTTC.